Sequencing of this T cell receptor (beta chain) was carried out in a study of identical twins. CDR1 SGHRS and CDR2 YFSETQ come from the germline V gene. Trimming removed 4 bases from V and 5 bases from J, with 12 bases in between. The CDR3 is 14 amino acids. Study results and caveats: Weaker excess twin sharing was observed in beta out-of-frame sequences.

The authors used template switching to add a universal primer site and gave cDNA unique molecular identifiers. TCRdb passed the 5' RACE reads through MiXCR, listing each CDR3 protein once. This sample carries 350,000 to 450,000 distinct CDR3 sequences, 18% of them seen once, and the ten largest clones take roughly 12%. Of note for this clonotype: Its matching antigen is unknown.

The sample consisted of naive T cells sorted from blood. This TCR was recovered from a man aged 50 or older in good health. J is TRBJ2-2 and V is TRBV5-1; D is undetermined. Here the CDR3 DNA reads TGCGCCAGCAGCCAAAATACCGGGACCGGGGAGCTGTTTTTT. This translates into CASSQNTGTGELFF. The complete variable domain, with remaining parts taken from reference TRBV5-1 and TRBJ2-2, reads KAGVTQTPRYLIKTRGQQVTLSCSPISGHRSVSWYQQTPGQGLQFLFEYFSETQRNKGNFPGRFSGRQFSNSRSEMNVSTLELGDSALYLCASSQNTGTGELFFGEGSRLTVL.